This TCR beta chain was identified in a study of CD8+ T cells in alopecia areata. Study summary: Treated patients received oral tofacitinib, 5 to 10 mg twice daily. General observations from the study: Alphabeta T cells residing in normal skin are also sequenced in scalp samples. Having one nonresponder leaves uncertain how baseline CD8+ expansion relates to response.

Extracted RNA was reverse transcribed into cDNA, the sequencing template. Profiled with immunoSEQ multiplex PCR; TCRdb holds only in-frame clones, not every one. Of about 200,000 clones in the sample, 30% to 40% were seen once. Treatment of the sample: oral pan-JAK inhibitor, 5-10 mg twice daily. V shed 7 bases and J shed 6 bases, with 17 bases lying between them. CDR1 is SGHTA and CDR2 is FQGTGA in the germline V gene. CDR3 size: 14 residues. In the case of this clone: Its antigen is unknown.

Sequencing used CD4+ T cells sorted from blood, obtained between weeks 30 and 35, from a patient treated with tofacitinib. The V gene is TRBV7-3, the J gene TRBJ2-3, with D perhaps matching TRBD1 or TRBD2 (5 bases each). This clonotype was sampled from a human donor with alopecia areata. The CDR3 loop reads CASTANWGTDTQYF. The CDR3, as DNA: TGTGCCAGCACCGCAAACTGGGGGACGGATACGCAGTATTTT.